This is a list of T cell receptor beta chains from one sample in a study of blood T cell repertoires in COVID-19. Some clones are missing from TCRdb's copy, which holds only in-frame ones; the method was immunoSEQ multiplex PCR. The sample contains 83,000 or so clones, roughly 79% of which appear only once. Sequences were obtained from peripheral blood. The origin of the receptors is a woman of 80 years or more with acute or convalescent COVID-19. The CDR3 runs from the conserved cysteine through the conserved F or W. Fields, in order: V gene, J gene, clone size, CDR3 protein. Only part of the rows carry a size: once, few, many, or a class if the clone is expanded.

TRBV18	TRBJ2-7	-	CASSPRTDVEQYF
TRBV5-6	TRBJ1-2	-	CASSSVGQNYGYTF
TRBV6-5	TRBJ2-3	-	CASTQSTGGTDTQYF
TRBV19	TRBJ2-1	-	CASTPSPRDRILYNEQFF
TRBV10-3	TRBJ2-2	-	CAISGPGQGATNGELFF
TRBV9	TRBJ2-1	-	CASSVGLAALNEQFF
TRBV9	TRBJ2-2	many	CASSGAVRTGNTGELFF
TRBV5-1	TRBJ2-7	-	CASFSGTGGTEQYF
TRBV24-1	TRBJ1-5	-	CATRQQENQPQHF
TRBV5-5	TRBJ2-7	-	CASSLELAGASSSYEQYF
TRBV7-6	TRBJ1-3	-	CASSLDWAGNTIYF
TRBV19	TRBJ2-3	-	CASRSGGTDTQYF
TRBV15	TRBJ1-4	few	CATSPGLTGTGAEKLFF